The clone carrying this TCR beta chain rates as medium-sized. Its target is not known. Trimming took 5 bases from V and 3 from J; bases not matched to a gene: 5. The CDR3 is 15 amino acids. Germline loops: CDR1 SGHTA, CDR2 FQGTGA. The source of the sample is a study of breast tumors, draining lymph nodes, adjacent tissues. Study results and limitations: Tumors had less TCR diversity than lymph nodes, more than nontumor tissue. The data were judged consistent with most tumor T cells coming from lymph node and expanding in tumor. Luminal-like breast cancer showed significantly greater tumor-nontumor repertoire similarity than basal-like breast cancer did. The lymph node origin of tumor T cells was framed as consistent with a hypothesis, not demonstrated.

TCRdb independently ran MiXCR on the multiplex PCR reads; one entry per CDR3 protein. The sample has more than 10,000 distinct CDR3 sequences, 60% to 75% seen once. This clonotype originated in a female donor with breast cancer. Some clones in this sample may be carry-over from other donors' samples. J is TRBJ2-1 and V is TRBV7-3; the match to TRBD1 covers 9 bases. The sample consisted of tumor-adjacent breast tissue. DNA for the CDR3: TGTGCCAGCAGCCCGGGACAGGGCGTCTACAATGAGCAGTTCTTC. Its protein product is CASSPGQGVYNEQFF.